Below, 14 T cell receptor beta chains from the same sample are listed, as sequenced in a study of shared clonotypes between healthy human individuals. Sequenced by immunoSEQ multiplex PCR; TCRdb stores in-frame clones only, minus some. In the table there are almost 750,000 clones, around 77% of which are singletons. Source material: memory CD4+ T cells sorted from blood. Subset meaning: CD45RA-negative fraction. Receptors were obtained from a woman aged 25 to 45 in good health.

In its sample, this clone was seen once. A read error may account for a junction end that differs from germline. The rearrangement links TRBV5-5 to TRBJ2-7; 9 positions agree with TRBD1. The germline V gene has CDR1 SGHKS and CDR2 YYEKEE (reference sequence). The CDR3 runs to 15 residues. The CDR3, as DNA: TGTGCCAGCACCTTGGGCGGGACAGGGTACTACGAGCAGTACTTC. Its translation: CASTLGGTGYYEQYF.

The chain links TRBV18 to TRBJ2-3; 12 bases match TRBD2. This CDR3 region has 16 residues. With 4 bases clipped from V and 5 bases from J, the junction kept 7 bases outside the gene matches. The germline V gene has CDR1 KGHSH and CDR2 LQKENI. CDR3 residues: CASSRDLAGGKDTQYF. The DNA for the CDR3 is TGTGCCAGCTCACGAGATCTAGCGGGAGGGAAAGATACGCAGTATTTT.

The chain couples TRBV7-2 to TRBJ2-7; 13 bases agree with TRBD2. This CDR3 has 15 amino acids. Germline CDR1 and CDR2: SGHTA and FQGNSA. V trimming: 4 bases; J trimming: 4 bases; junction bases outside the gene matches: 4. DNA for the CDR3: TGTGCCAGCAGCTCCCGGACTAGCGGGAGATACGAGCAGTACTTC. This encodes CASSSRTSGRYEQYF.

V usage is TRBV14 and J usage is TRBJ1-1; TRBD1 matches at 9 bases. This CDR3 has 16 residues. Germline CDR1 is SGHDN and CDR2 is FVKESK. J lost 5 bases, V lost 4 bases, and 11 bases had no gene match. CDR3 sequence (DNA): TGTGCCAGCAGCCCCATAGACAGGGGGAGACGAACTGAAGCTTTCTTT. It yields the protein CASSPIDRGRRTEAFF.

The chain uses TRBV11-2 and TRBJ2-5, with D uncertain. This CDR3 is 12 amino acids long. Trimming removed 5 bases from V and 4 bases from J, with 8 bases in between. Looked up from germline, CDR1 is SGHAT and CDR2 is FQNNGV. CDR3 DNA sequence: TGTGCCAGCAGCCAAAGCAGAGAGACCCAGTACTTC. Protein sequence: CASSQSRETQYF.

V and J are TRBV28 and TRBJ1-4; 8 bases align to TRBD1. CDR3 size: 17 residues. Germline loops: CDR1 MDHEN, CDR2 SYDVKM. V was pared by 1 base and J by 4 bases, with 8 bases of the junction left unmatched. The CDR3 sequence: CASSLSQGALFNEKLFF. The CDR3 DNA sequence: TGTGCCAGCAGTTTATCCCAGGGGGCGCTTTTTAATGAAAAACTGTTTTTT. The full variable domain, completed using reference TRBV28 and TRBJ1-4, is DVKVTQSSRYLVKRTGEKVFLECVQDMDHENMFWYRQDPGLGLRLIYFSYDVKMKEKGDIPEGYSVSREKKERFSLILESASTNQTSMYLCASSLSQGALFNEKLFFGSGTQLSVL.

The CDR3 sequence: CASSPVGTTSYEQYF. Written as DNA, the CDR3 is TGTGCCAGCAGCCCGGTAGGGACAACCTCCTACGAGCAGTACTTC. V usage is TRBV5-6 and J usage is TRBJ2-7, with D perhaps matching TRBD1 (6 bases). The CDR3 length is 15 residues. V shed 4 bases and J shed 0 bases, with 14 bases lying between them. Per germline, CDR1 SGHDT and CDR2 YYEEEE.

This clone was observed a few times. V gene TRBV7-8 combines with J gene TRBJ2-7; possible D gene TRBD1, 5 bases. V lost 2 bases to trimming and J lost 2 bases, with 13 bases between them. CDR3 size: 15 residues. Germline lookup yields CDR1 SGHVS and CDR2 FQNEAQ. The CDR3 protein is CASSLQGNSPYEQYF. Here the CDR3 DNA reads TGTGCCAGCAGCTTACAGGGAAACAGTCCCTACGAGCAGTACTTC.

The chain is built from TRBV7-2 and TRBJ1-2; D is unclear. Trimming cost V 4 bases and J 3 bases, with 15 bases left between them. CDR3 size: 15 residues. Germline-derived CDR1 and CDR2 are SGHTA and FQGNSA. CDR3 amino acids: CASSSPDSGHYGYTF. As DNA, the CDR3 is TGTGCCAGCAGCTCGCCCGACTCGGGCCACTATGGCTACACCTTC.

V usage is TRBV20-1 and J usage is TRBJ2-3, with no clear D. Per germline, CDR1 DFQATT and CDR2 SNEGSKA (reference sequence). V lost 6 bases to trimming and J lost 4 bases, with 8 bases between them. The CDR3 is made up of 11 amino acids. The CDR3 nucleotides read TGCAGTGCAACCCACTCAGATACGCAGTATTTT. Translating gives CSATHSDTQYF.

In its sample, this clone was seen a few times. The V and J genes are TRBV15 and TRBJ2-7; a weak D match, TRBD2 (5 bases). V was shortened by 0 bases and J by 2 bases, with 17 bases between the two germline ends. The CDR3 contains 17 residues. Germline loops: CDR1 LNHNV, CDR2 YYDKDF (reference sequence). The CDR3 DNA reads as TGTGCCACCAGCAGAGATTATCAGTATCGGGGAGCCTACGAGCAGTACTTC. Translation: CATSRDYQYRGAYEQYF.

In the case of this clone: The sample carries other DNA sequences with the same CDR3. The chain is built from TRBV30 and TRBJ1-1; D remains unclear. Germline CDR1 is GTSNPN and CDR2 is SVGIG (reference sequence). The CDR3 is made up of 13 amino acids. V lost 2 bases, J lost 1 base, and 8 bases lay in between. The CDR3 region is CAWSLTENTEAFF. The CDR3 DNA follows: TGTGCCTGGAGTTTAACAGAGAACACTGAAGCTTTCTTT.

The rearrangement joins TRBV10-1 to TRBJ2-2; either TRBD1 or TRBD2 may supply D (5 bases each). The germline gives CDR1 WNHNN, CDR2 SYGVQD (reference sequence). V was shortened by 7 bases and J by 3 bases, with 15 bases between the two germline ends. The CDR3 is 15 residues long. The chain's CDR3 is CASTEGQGDTGELFF. CDR3 sequence (DNA): TGCGCCAGCACCGAGGGTCAGGGCGACACCGGGGAGCTGTTTTTT.

The chain recombines TRBV7-2 with TRBJ2-5; 10 bases are a match to TRBD2. CDR1 is SGHTA, CDR2 FQGNSA, per germline. The J segment lost 5 bases and the V segment lost 1 base, leaving 4 bases of the junction unmatched. The CDR3 runs to 15 residues. The CDR3 reads CASSLVAGGSETQYF. The CDR3, as DNA: TGTGCCAGCAGCTTAGTAGCGGGAGGTTCGGAGACCCAGTACTTC. The full variable domain, in which reference TRBV7-2 and TRBJ2-5 provide the parts outside the CDR3, is GAGVSQSPSNKVTEKGKDVELRCDPISGHTALYWYRQSLGQGLEFLIYFQGNSAPDKSGLPSDRFSAERTGGSVSTLTIQRTQQEDSAVYLCASSLVAGGSETQYFGPGTRLLVL.